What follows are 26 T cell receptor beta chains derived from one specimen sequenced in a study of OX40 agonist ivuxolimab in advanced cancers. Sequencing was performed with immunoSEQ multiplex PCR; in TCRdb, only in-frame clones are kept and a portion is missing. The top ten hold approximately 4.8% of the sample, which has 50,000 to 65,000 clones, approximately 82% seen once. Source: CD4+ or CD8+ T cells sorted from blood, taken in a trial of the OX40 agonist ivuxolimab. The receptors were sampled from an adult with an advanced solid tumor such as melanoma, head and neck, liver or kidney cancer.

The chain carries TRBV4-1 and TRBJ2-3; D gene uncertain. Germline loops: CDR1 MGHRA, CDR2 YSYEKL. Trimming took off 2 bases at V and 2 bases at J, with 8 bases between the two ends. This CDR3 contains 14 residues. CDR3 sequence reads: CASSQWGITDTQYF. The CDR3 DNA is TGCGCCAGCAGCCAATGGGGAATCACAGATACGCAGTATTTT.

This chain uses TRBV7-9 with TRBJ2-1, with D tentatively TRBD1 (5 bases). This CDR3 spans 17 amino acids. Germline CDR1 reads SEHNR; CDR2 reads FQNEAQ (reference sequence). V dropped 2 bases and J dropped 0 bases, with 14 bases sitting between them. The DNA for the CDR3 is TGTGCCAGCAGCTTATTCCCAGGGCAAAGCTCCTACAATGAGCAGTTCTTC. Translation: CASSLFPGQSSYNEQFF.

This CDR3 reads CASSRTSGNYEQYF. CDR3 nucleotides: TGTGCCAGCAGCCGGACTAGCGGCAACTACGAGCAGTACTTC. The chain combines TRBV7-8 with TRBJ2-7; the match to TRBD2 covers 10 bases. Germline CDR1 and CDR2: SGHVS and FQNEAQ. This CDR3 has 14 residues. J lost 3 bases, V lost 5 bases, and 4 bases had no gene match.

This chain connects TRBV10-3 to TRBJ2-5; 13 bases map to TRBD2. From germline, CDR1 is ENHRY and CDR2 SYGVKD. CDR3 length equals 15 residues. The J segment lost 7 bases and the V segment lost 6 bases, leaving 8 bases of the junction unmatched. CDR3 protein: CAISRTSGGEGTQYF. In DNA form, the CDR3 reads TGTGCCATCAGCCGGACTAGCGGGGGCGAGGGGACCCAGTACTTC.

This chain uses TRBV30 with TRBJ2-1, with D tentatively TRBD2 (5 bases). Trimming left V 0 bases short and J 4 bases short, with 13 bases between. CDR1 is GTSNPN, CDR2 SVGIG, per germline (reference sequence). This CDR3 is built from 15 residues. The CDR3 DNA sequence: TGTGCCTGGAGTGTACGAGGGTTCCTATACAATGAGCAGTTCTTC. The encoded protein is CAWSVRGFLYNEQFF.

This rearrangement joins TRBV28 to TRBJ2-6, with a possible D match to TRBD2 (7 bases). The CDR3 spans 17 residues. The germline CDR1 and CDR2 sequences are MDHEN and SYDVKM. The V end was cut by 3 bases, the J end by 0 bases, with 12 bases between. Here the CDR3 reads CASSFRGASSGANVLTF. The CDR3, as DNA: TGTGCCAGCAGTTTCCGGGGGGCGAGCTCTGGGGCCAACGTCCTGACTTTC. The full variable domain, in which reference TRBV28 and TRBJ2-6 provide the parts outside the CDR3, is DVKVTQSSRYLVKRTGEKVFLECVQDMDHENMFWYRQDPGLGLRLIYFSYDVKMKEKGDIPEGYSVSREKKERFSLILESASTNQTSMYLCASSFRGASSGANVLTFGAGSRLTVL.

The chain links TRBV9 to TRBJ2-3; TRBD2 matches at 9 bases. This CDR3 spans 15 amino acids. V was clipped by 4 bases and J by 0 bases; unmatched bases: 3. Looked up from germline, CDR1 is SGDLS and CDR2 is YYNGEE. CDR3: CASSSSGTSTDTQYF. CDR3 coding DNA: TGTGCCAGCAGCTCTAGCGGGACTAGCACAGATACGCAGTATTTT.

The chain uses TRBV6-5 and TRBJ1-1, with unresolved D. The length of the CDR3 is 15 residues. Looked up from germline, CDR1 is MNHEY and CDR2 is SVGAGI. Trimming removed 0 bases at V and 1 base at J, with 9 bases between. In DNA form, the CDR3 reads TGTGCCAGCAGTTACTCGATGATGGGGAACACTGAAGCTTTCTTT. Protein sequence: CASSYSMMGNTEAFF.

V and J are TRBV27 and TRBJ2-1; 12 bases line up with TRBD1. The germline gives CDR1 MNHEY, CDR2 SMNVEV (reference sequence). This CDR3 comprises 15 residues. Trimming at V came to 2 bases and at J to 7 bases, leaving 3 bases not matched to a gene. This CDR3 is CASSLGTGGRNEQFF. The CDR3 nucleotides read TGTGCCAGCAGTTTAGGGACAGGGGGCAGGAATGAGCAGTTCTTC.

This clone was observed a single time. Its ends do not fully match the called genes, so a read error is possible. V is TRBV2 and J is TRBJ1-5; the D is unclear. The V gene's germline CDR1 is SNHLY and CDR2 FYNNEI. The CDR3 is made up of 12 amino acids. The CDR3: CASRSSSQPQHF. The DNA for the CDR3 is TGTGCCAGCAGGAGTAGCAGTCAGCCCCAGCATTTT.

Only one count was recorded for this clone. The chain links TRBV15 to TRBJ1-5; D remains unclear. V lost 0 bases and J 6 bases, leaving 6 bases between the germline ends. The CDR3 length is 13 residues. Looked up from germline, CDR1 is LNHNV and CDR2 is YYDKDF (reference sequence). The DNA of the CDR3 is TGTGCCACCAGCAGAGACCGCGTTCAGCCCCAGCATTTT. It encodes CATSRDRVQPQHF.

The chain's CDR3 is CASSSPSVPGQGHEQFF. CDR3 sequence (DNA): TGTGCCAGCAGTTCCCCCTCCGTCCCGGGACAGGGACATGAGCAGTTCTTC. This rearrangement joins TRBV28 to TRBJ2-1, with 9 nucleotides matching TRBD1. Germline-derived CDR1 and CDR2 are MDHEN and SYDVKM. J gave up 8 bases and V 4 bases, and 15 bases lay outside the gene matches. CDR3 size: 17 residues.

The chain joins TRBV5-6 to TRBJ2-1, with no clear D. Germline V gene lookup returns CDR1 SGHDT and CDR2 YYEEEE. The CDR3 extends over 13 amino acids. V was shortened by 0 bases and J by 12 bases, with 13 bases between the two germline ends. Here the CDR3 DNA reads TGTGCCAGCAGCTTGGAGGCACTTCGCGGGCAGTTCTTC. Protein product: CASSLEALRGQFF. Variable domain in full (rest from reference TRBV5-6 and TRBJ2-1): DAGVTQSPTHLIKTRGQQVTLRCSPKSGHDTVSWYQQALGQGPQFIFQYYEEEERQRGNFPDRFSGHQFPNYSSELNVNALLLGDSALYLCASSLEALRGQFFGPGTRLTVL.

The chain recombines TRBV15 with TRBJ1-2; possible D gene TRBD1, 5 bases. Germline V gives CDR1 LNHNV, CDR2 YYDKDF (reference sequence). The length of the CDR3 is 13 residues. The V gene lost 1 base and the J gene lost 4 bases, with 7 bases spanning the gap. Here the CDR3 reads CATSRGGSYGYTF. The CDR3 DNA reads TGTGCCACCAGCAGAGGGGGCAGCTATGGCTACACCTTC.

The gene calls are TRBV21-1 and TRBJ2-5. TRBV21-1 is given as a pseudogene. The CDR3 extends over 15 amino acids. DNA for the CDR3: TGTGCCAGCAGCGTACCGGGCCTGGGTCAAGAGACCCAGTACTTC. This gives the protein CASSVPGLGQETQYF.

CDR3 sequence (DNA): TGTGCCAGCAGCTTAGTCCCCCAGGCAGAGTACGAGCAGTACTTC. It is translated as CASSLVPQAEYEQYF. The chain joins TRBV11-2 to TRBJ2-7; no firm D call. The CDR3 runs to 15 residues. The V end lost 1 base, the J end lost 4 bases, and 14 bases lay between the germline ends. The germline gives CDR1 SGHAT, CDR2 FQNNGV.

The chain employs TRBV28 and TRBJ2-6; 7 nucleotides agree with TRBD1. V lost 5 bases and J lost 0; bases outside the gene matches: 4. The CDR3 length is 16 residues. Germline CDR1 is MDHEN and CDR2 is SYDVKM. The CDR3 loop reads CASSGGQSSGANVLTF. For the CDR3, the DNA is TGTGCCAGCAGTGGGGGACAGAGCTCTGGGGCCAACGTCCTGACTTTC.

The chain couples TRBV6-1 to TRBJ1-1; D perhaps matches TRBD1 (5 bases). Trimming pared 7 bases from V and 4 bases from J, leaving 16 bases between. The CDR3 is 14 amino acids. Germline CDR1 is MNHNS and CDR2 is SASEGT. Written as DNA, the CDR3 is TGTGCCAGCATGCGACAGAGAGGTGCCACTGAAGCTTTCTTT. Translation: CASMRQRGATEAFF.

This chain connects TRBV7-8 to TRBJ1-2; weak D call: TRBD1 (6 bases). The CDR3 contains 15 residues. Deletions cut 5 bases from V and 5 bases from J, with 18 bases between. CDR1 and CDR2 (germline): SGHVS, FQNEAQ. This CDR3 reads CASSQIVRGSYGYTF. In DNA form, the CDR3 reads TGTGCCAGCAGCCAGATCGTAAGGGGGTCATATGGCTACACCTTC.

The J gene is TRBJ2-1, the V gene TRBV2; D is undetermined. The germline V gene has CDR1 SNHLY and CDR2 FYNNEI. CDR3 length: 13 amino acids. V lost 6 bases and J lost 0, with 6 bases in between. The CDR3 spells CASRENSYNEQFF. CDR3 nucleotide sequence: TGTGCCAGCAGGGAGAACTCCTACAATGAGCAGTTCTTC.

CDR3 protein: CASSSYQPHQFF. The DNA of the CDR3 is TGTGCCAGCAGCTCGTACCAGCCCCATCAGTTCTTC. The chain couples TRBV7-9 to TRBJ2-1, with D unclear. V was clipped by 4 bases and J by 13 bases, with 14 bases between them. Germline V gene lookup returns CDR1 SEHNR and CDR2 FQNEAQ (reference sequence). This CDR3 has 12 amino acids.

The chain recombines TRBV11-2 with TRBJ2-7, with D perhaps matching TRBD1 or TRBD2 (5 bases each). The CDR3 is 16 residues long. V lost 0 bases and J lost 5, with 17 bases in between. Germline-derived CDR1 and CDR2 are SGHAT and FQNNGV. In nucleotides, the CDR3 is TGTGCCAGCAGCTTAGATCTGGGAGATGGGGCCCACGAGCAGTACTTC. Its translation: CASSLDLGDGAHEQYF. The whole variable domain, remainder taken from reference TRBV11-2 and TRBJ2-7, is EAGVAQSPRYKIIEKRQSVAFWCNPISGHATLYWYQQILGQGPKLLIQFQNNGVVDDSQLPKDRFSAERLKGVDSTLKIQPAKLEDSAVYLCASSLDLGDGAHEQYFGPGTRLTVT.

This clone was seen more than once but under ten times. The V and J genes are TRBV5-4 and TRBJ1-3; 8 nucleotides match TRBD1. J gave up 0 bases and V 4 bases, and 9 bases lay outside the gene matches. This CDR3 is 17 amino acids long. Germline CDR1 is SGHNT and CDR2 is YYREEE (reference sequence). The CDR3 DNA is TGTGCCAGCAGCACCACGACAGGGGCCATCTCTGGAAACACCATATATTTT. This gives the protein CASSTTTGAISGNTIYF.

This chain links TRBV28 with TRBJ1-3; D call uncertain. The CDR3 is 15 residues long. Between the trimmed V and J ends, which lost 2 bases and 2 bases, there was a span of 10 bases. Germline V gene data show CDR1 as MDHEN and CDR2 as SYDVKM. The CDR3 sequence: CASSLPAKTGNTIYF. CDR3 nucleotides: TGTGCCAGCAGTTTACCCGCTAAGACTGGAAACACCATATATTTT.

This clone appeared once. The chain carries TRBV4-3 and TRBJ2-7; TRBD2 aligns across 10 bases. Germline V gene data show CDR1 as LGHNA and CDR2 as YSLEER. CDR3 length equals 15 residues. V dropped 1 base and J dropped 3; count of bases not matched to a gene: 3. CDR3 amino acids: CASSQVTSGDYEQYF. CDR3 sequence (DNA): TGCGCCAGCAGCCAAGTTACTAGCGGGGACTACGAGCAGTACTTC.

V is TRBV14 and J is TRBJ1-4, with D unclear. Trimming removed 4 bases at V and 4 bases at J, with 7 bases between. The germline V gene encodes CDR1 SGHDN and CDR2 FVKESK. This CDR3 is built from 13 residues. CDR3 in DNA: TGTGCCAGCAGCCGCGCCTTTAATGAAAAACTGTTTTTT. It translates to CASSRAFNEKLFF.